The T cell receptor beta chain described here comes from a study of human thymus T cells. Study observations and caveats: Overlap was high between thymic repertoires from unrelated individuals, as reported in related research.

As to this clone: Antigen specificity is unknown.

V was clipped by 6 bases and J by 8 bases, with 17 bases between them. The CDR3 totals 14 residues. The germline V gene has CDR1 ENHRY and CDR2 SYGVKD. Assay used: immunoSEQ multiplex PCR; TCRdb lists only in-frame clones, some missing. This table has 100,000 to 150,000 clones, 90% to 95% appearing once. Corrective cardiac surgery supplied the resected thymus tissue. Healthy Finnish infants undergoing corrective surgery for congenital heart defects were used as donors. The sequencing sample was made of thymus tissue. The chain links TRBV10-3 to TRBJ2-1; D is perhaps TRBD1 (6 bases). The sequence was obtained from a boy under three years old with a congenital heart defect but otherwise immunologically healthy. CDR3 sequence (DNA): TGTGCCATCAGGGACGGGCCCAAGGGGGATGAGCAGTTCTTC. Its translation is CAIRDGPKGDEQFF.